The 4 T cell receptor beta chains below come from one sample, sequenced in a study of regulatory T cells in long-lasting Graves disease. Assembly of TCR beta libraries relied on iRepertoire HTBI primers together with Arm-PCR of CDR3 regions. TCRdb recomputed calls from the multiplex PCR reads with MiXCR, one row per CDR3 protein. The sample has roughly 420,000 distinct CDR3 sequences, about 16% seen once. Time point meaning: newly diagnosed GD, antithyroid drugs for less than 3 months. The authors made the TCR library using RNA they extracted from PBMCs. Separately, the same data were catalogued under a study of T cells in Graves' hyperthyroidism and ophthalmopathy.

The material sequenced was peripheral blood mononuclear cells (PBMCs), taken at new diagnosis, from a patient treated with antithyroid drugs. Receptor source: a woman in her late teens or twenties with Graves disease.

The sample holds many counts of this clonotype. The chain recombines TRBV28 with TRBJ2-5; perhaps D is TRBD1 or TRBD2 (6 bases each). Trimming removed 5 bases from V and 5 bases from J, with 9 bases in between. CDR3 length: 12 amino acids. CDR1 and CDR2 (germline): MDHEN, SYDVKM. This CDR3 reads CASSRGAETQYF. In DNA form, the CDR3 reads TGTGCCAGCAGTAGGGGGGCGGAGACCCAGTACTTC.

There are many counts of this clonotype. The rearrangement uses TRBV7-2 and TRBJ2-3; D is ambiguous. V was pared by 1 base and J by 2 bases, with 7 bases between. This CDR3 region has 14 residues. CDR1 is SGHTA and CDR2 is FQGNSA in the germline V gene. The CDR3 DNA sequence: TGTGCCAGCAGCTTAGTGGTCTACACAGATACGCAGTATTTT. This sequence encodes CASSLVVYTDTQYF. Drawing the rest from reference TRBV7-2 and TRBJ2-3, the complete variable domain is GAGVSQSPSNKVTEKGKDVELRCDPISGHTALYWYRQSLGQGLEFLIYFQGNSAPDKSGLPSDRFSAERTGGSVSTLTIQRTQQEDSAVYLCASSLVVYTDTQYFGPGTRLTVL.

The chain has TRBV20-1 and TRBJ2-1; TRBD1 matches 7 bases. CDR1 and CDR2 (germline): DFQATT, SNEGSKA (reference sequence). The CDR3 contains 12 residues. J gave up 9 bases and V 3 bases, and 5 bases lay outside the gene matches. The chain's CDR3 is CSASRQGAEQFF. In DNA, the CDR3 is TGCAGTGCTAGTAGACAGGGCGCTGAGCAGTTCTTC.

This clonotype was detected ten times or more. The genes are TRBV20-1 and TRBJ2-1; 10 bases fit TRBD2. Trimming took 4 bases from V and 15 from J; bases not matched to a gene: 12. The CDR3 consists of 13 residues. CDR1 is DFQATT and CDR2 is SNEGSKA in the germline V gene (reference sequence). In DNA form, the CDR3 reads TGCAGTGCTATTGGACTAGCGGTACCGGTATTGTTCTTC. It codes for CSAIGLAVPVLFF.